Shown below are 32 T cell receptor beta chains from a single sample sequenced in a study of cytomegalovirus exposure and HLA in healthy donors. PCR primers comprised 60 Vbeta and 13 Jbeta primers. Sequencing was performed with immunoSEQ multiplex PCR; in TCRdb, only in-frame clones are kept and a portion is missing. The sample carries 68,000 or so clones, over 75% recorded once. Sequenced: PBMCs. The receptors stem from a woman in her thirties in good health and CMV-seronegative.

This chain connects TRBV7-9 to TRBJ2-3, with D unclear. CDR1 and CDR2 (germline): SEHNR, FQNEAQ (reference sequence). This CDR3 is built from 12 residues. Trimming removed 1 base at V and 10 bases at J, with 9 bases between. CDR3 loop: CASSLGGRAQYF. In DNA form, the CDR3 reads TGTGCCAGCAGCTTAGGTGGTCGGGCGCAGTATTTT.

This clone was detected a few times. The rearrangement uses TRBV9 and TRBJ2-7; 9 positions match TRBD1. J was trimmed by 2 bases and V by 3 bases; bases with no gene match: 3. The CDR3 totals 14 residues. Germline CDR1 is SGDLS and CDR2 is YYNGEE. This chain's CDR3 is CASSADRGAYEQYF. The CDR3 DNA follows: TGTGCCAGCAGCGCGGACAGGGGCGCCTACGAGCAGTACTTC.

The chain joins TRBV4-3 to TRBJ2-7, with 9 bases aligning to TRBD1. Trimming removed 3 bases from V and 3 bases from J; junction bases left unmatched: 6. The CDR3 is 15 residues long. The germline V gene has CDR1 LGHNA and CDR2 YSLEER. The CDR3 DNA follows: TGCGCCAGCAGCCACAGGACAGGGGTCGACTACGAGCAGTACTTC. Residues: CASSHRTGVDYEQYF.

The chain couples TRBV5-4 to TRBJ2-2; 13 nucleotides align to TRBD2. Germline values: CDR1 SGHNT, CDR2 YYREEE (reference sequence). The length of the CDR3 is 15 residues. Trimming removed 3 bases from V and 6 bases from J; junction bases left unmatched: 2. The DNA of the CDR3 is TGTGCCAGCAGCTCTGGACTAGCGGGGGCCGGGGAGCTGTTTTTT. This translates into CASSSGLAGAGELFF.

The chain links TRBV4-1 to TRBJ1-5, with TRBD1 identical over 7 bases. Germline assignment: CDR1 MGHRA and CDR2 YSYEKL. The CDR3 runs to 15 residues. The trim removed 2 bases at V and 0 bases at J, leaving 1 base unmatched. The DNA of the CDR3 is TGCGCCAGCAGCCAAAGGGACAGTAGCAATCAGCCCCAGCATTTT. It is translated as CASSQRDSSNQPQHF.

The chain uses TRBV4-1 and TRBJ1-5; possible D gene TRBD1, 6 bases. Germline assignment: CDR1 MGHRA and CDR2 YSYEKL. There are 18 residues in the CDR3. V lost 4 bases, J lost 0 bases, and 19 bases lay in between. The CDR3 loop is CASSPPTGQGHSNQPQHF. The CDR3 region has the DNA TGCGCCAGCAGCCCGCCGACAGGCCAGGGACATAGCAATCAGCCCCAGCATTTT.

The chain employs TRBV4-1 and TRBJ1-2, with 8 bases matching TRBD1. Losses at the gene ends were 3 bases for V and 7 bases for J; bases not matched to a gene: 7. The germline CDR1 and CDR2 sequences are MGHRA and YSYEKL. This CDR3 spans 14 amino acids. The CDR3 region is CASSHRDRIGGYTF. As DNA, the CDR3 is TGCGCCAGCAGCCACCGGGACAGGATCGGTGGCTACACCTTC.

This clone was counted between two and nine times. The chain recombines TRBV5-6 with TRBJ1-1; D ambiguous. V lost 4 bases and J 4 bases, leaving 14 bases between the germline ends. CDR1 is SGHDT, CDR2 YYEEEE, per germline. The CDR3 covers 14 residues. The CDR3 loop reads CASSPYSFSTEAFF. CDR3 nucleotide sequence: TGTGCCAGCAGCCCTTACAGCTTTAGCACTGAAGCTTTCTTT.

On this clone itself: Different DNA sequences within this sample yield the same CDR3. CDR3 DNA: TGTGCCAGCAGCTTTACTGGTAGCAATCAGCCCCAGCATTTT. Protein product: CASSFTGSNQPQHF. This chain joins TRBV7-9 and TRBJ1-5, with D hard to call. With 3 bases removed from V and 0 bases from J, the gap between germline ends came to 6 bases. CDR1 and CDR2 from the germline V gene are SEHNR and FQNEAQ (reference sequence). This CDR3 region has 14 residues. Complete variable domain (other parts from reference TRBV7-9 and TRBJ1-5): DTGVSQNPRHKITKRGQNVTFRCDPISEHNRLYWYRQTLGQGPEFLTYFQNEAQLEKSRLLSDRFSAERPKGSFSTLEIQRTEQGDSAMYLCASSFTGSNQPQHFGDGTRLSIL.

CDR3 amino acids: CASSLRTVMNTEAFF. The CDR3 DNA follows: TGTGCCAGCAGCCTTCGGACAGTCATGAACACTGAAGCTTTCTTT. The chain recombines TRBV9 with TRBJ1-1; the D gene is possibly TRBD1 (6 bases). This CDR3 contains 15 residues. CDR1 SGDLS and CDR2 YYNGEE come from the germline V gene. Trimming shortened V by 4 bases and J by 0 bases, and 13 bases separated the two germline ends.

The genes are TRBV20-1 and TRBJ1-3; no firm D call. CDR1 and CDR2 (germline): DFQATT, SNEGSKA (reference sequence). Deletions cut 5 bases from V and 7 bases from J, with 9 bases between. This CDR3 is built from 11 residues. The CDR3 loop reads CSAPIGNTIYF. The CDR3 nucleotides are TGCAGTGCTCCTATTGGTAACACCATATATTTT.

This clone was seen only once. This chain connects TRBV6-1 to TRBJ2-7; no reliable D call. The V gene lost 9 bases and the J gene lost 3 bases, with 18 bases spanning the gap. The germline V gene has CDR1 MNHNS and CDR2 SASEGT. This CDR3 spans 14 amino acids. The CDR3 coding sequence is TGTGCCAGTCACCCATCACGGGTCCTCTACGAGCAGTACTTC. Translated: CASHPSRVLYEQYF.

The rearrangement joins TRBV7-9 to TRBJ2-7; D is possibly TRBD1 (6 bases). Germline lookup yields CDR1 SEHNR and CDR2 FQNEAQ (reference sequence). The CDR3 length is 14 residues. Trimming removed 2 bases from V and 3 bases from J, with 11 bases in between. The CDR3 DNA reads as TGTGCCAGCAGCTTAAACACAGGGAGCTACGAGCAGTACTTC. Translating it yields CASSLNTGSYEQYF.

The CDR3 region is CASSPLPVRREVSNEQFF. CDR3 bases: TGTGCCAGCAGCCCCCTCCCCGTCCGGCGGGAGGTCTCAAACGAGCAGTTCTTC. The rearrangement uses TRBV7-9 and TRBJ2-1; 8 bases are a match to TRBD2. With V trimmed by 5 bases and J by 10 bases, 22 bases remained unmatched. Germline values: CDR1 SEHNR, CDR2 FQNEAQ (reference sequence). The CDR3 length is 18 residues.

The chain uses TRBV6-5 and TRBJ2-7; 7 bases are shared with TRBD1. Germline V gene sequence: CDR1 MNHEY, CDR2 SVGAGI. CDR3 length equals 13 residues. The junction had 2 bases not matched to a gene; V was cut back by 6 bases and J by 0 bases. For the CDR3, the DNA is TGTGCCAGCAGCGGGACAGACTCCTACGAGCAGTACTTC. This encodes CASSGTDSYEQYF.

This sequence joins TRBV30 and TRBJ1-1, with D perhaps TRBD1 (6 bases). Germline V gene data show CDR1 as GTSNPN and CDR2 as SVGIG (reference sequence). The germline V and J ends were trimmed by 0 bases and 4 bases, with 9 bases remaining between them. This CDR3 comprises 13 residues. CDR3 amino acids: CAWSVTRGTEAFF. In nucleotides, the CDR3 is TGTGCCTGGAGTGTAACCAGGGGCACTGAAGCTTTCTTT.

V usage is TRBV19 and J usage is TRBJ2-5; perhaps TRBD1 as D (6 bases). The V gene's germline CDR1 is LNHDA and CDR2 SQIVND (reference sequence). V shed 7 bases and J shed 5 bases, with 17 bases lying between them. The CDR3 is made up of 14 amino acids. The CDR3 sequence: CASMAGDVRETQYF. DNA for the CDR3: TGTGCCAGTATGGCAGGGGACGTGAGGGAGACCCAGTACTTC.

The chain has TRBV14 and TRBJ1-4, with TRBD1 identical over 8 bases. Per the germline V gene, CDR1 is SGHDN and CDR2 is FVKESK. The CDR3 is made up of 14 amino acids. The ends lost 4 bases at V and 7 bases at J; junction bases unmatched: 5. The CDR3 loop is CASSPQGASEKLFF. The CDR3 DNA reads TGTGCCAGCAGCCCCCAGGGGGCCAGTGAAAAACTGTTTTTT.

V is TRBV15 and J is TRBJ1-1; 12 bases line up with TRBD1. Unmatched junction bases numbered 6, after V lost 8 bases and J lost 2 bases. CDR3 length: 15 amino acids. CDR1 is LNHNV, CDR2 YYDKDF, per germline (reference sequence). The CDR3 loop is CATGTGGMRNTEAFF. The CDR3 DNA sequence: TGTGCCACCGGGACAGGGGGCATGAGAAACACTGAAGCTTTCTTT.

This rearrangement joins TRBV9 to TRBJ1-1, with 10 positions matching TRBD1. The CDR3 length is 14 residues. Looked up from germline, CDR1 is SGDLS and CDR2 is YYNGEE. Trimming removed 2 bases from V and 4 bases from J; junction bases left unmatched: 2. Here the CDR3 reads CASSVGQGVTEAFF. The CDR3 DNA reads TGTGCCAGCAGCGTTGGACAGGGGGTCACTGAAGCTTTCTTT.

V is TRBV30 and J is TRBJ2-7; D might be TRBD2 (5 bases). V lost 4 bases and J lost 2, with 9 bases in between. From germline, CDR1 is GTSNPN and CDR2 SVGIG (reference sequence). The CDR3 sequence is 12 residues long. Here the CDR3 DNA reads TGTGCCTGGAAGGAGGAGACCTACGAGCAGTACTTC. Its translation is CAWKEETYEQYF.

This sequence joins TRBV6-6 and TRBJ1-4; TRBD1 is a possible D gene (6 bases). V shed 7 bases and J shed 0 bases, with 12 bases lying between them. CDR1 is MNHNY and CDR2 is SVGAGI in the germline V gene (reference sequence). The CDR3 loop spans 15 amino acids. The CDR3 spells CASTGTTATNEKLFF. DNA of the CDR3: TGTGCCAGCACTGGGACAACTGCAACTAATGAAAAACTGTTTTTT.

This chain uses TRBV28 with TRBJ1-5, with 8 bases that match TRBD1. V shed 0 bases, J shed 4 bases, and the junction held 5 bases outside the gene matches. The V gene's germline CDR1 is MDHEN and CDR2 SYDVKM. This CDR3 comprises 16 residues. This chain's CDR3 is CASSLWGTGANQPQHF. CDR3 nucleotides: TGTGCCAGCAGTTTATGGGGGACAGGAGCAAATCAGCCCCAGCATTTT.

This clone was detected a few times. Compared with germline, one end of the junction differs, possibly owing to a read error. The V and J genes are TRBV7-7 and TRBJ2-5, with D perhaps matching TRBD1 (5 bases). Germline-derived CDR1 and CDR2 are SSHAT and FNYEAQ (reference sequence). The CDR3 has 16 amino acids. CDR3 coding DNA: TGTGCTAGCAGCTTAGGTAGCTCAGGGCCCCGAGAGACCCAGTACTTC. It specifies CASSLGSSGPRETQYF.

The chain employs TRBV25-1 and TRBJ2-5; TRBD2 is a possible D gene (5 bases). In germline, CDR1 is MGHDK, CDR2 SYGVNS. Trimming removed 2 bases from V and 3 bases from J, with 10 bases in between. The CDR3 has 14 amino acids. The CDR3 sequence: CASSEERRKETQYF. Written as DNA, the CDR3 is TGTGCCAGCAGTGAAGAGCGGCGAAAAGAGACCCAGTACTTC.

The rearrangement links TRBV9 to TRBJ1-1; TRBD1 agrees at 12 bases. The CDR3 has 15 amino acids. V lost 0 bases and J lost 7; bases outside the gene matches: 4. Germline CDR1 reads SGDLS; CDR2 reads YYNGEE. The CDR3 loop reads CASSVAGTGGYEAFF. CDR3 coding DNA: TGTGCCAGCAGCGTAGCTGGGACAGGGGGCTATGAAGCTTTCTTT.

The chain carries TRBV10-2 and TRBJ1-2; possibly TRBD1 for D (6 bases). V shed 5 bases and J shed 2 bases, with 9 bases lying between them. The CDR3 length is 13 residues. The germline V gene encodes CDR1 WSHSY and CDR2 SAAADI. CDR3 in DNA: TGCGCCAGCAGTTGGACAGTAAACTATGGCTACACCTTC. It specifies CASSWTVNYGYTF.

This chain joins TRBV4-1 and TRBJ1-2; D is perhaps TRBD1 (5 bases). Germline-derived CDR1 and CDR2 are MGHRA and YSYEKL. The germline V and J ends were trimmed by 1 base and 3 bases, with 12 bases remaining between them. CDR3 length equals 15 residues. The CDR3 DNA is TGCGCCAGCAGCCAAGGAGTCGGGACTCACTATGGCTACACCTTC. Protein product: CASSQGVGTHYGYTF.

The CDR3 DNA is TGTGCCAGCAGTCCGGGACTAGCGAAACAAGAGACCCAGTACTTC. Its protein product is CASSPGLAKQETQYF. J is TRBJ2-5 and V is TRBV28, with 10 positions matching TRBD2. The CDR3 extends over 15 amino acids. With 5 bases clipped from V and 2 bases from J, the junction kept 5 bases outside the gene matches. The V gene's germline CDR1 is MDHEN and CDR2 SYDVKM. Full variable domain (missing parts from reference TRBV28 and TRBJ2-5): DVKVTQSSRYLVKRTGEKVFLECVQDMDHENMFWYRQDPGLGLRLIYFSYDVKMKEKGDIPEGYSVSREKKERFSLILESASTNQTSMYLCASSPGLAKQETQYFGPGTRLLVL.

This sequence joins TRBV10-3 and TRBJ2-1; possibly TRBD2 for D (6 bases). The CDR3 covers 14 residues. From germline, CDR1 is ENHRY and CDR2 SYGVKD. V lost 4 bases to trimming and J lost 3 bases, with 10 bases between them. The CDR3 DNA reads TGTGCCATCAGTGGGAGGGGCGACTACAATGAGCAGTTCTTC. Encoded protein: CAISGRGDYNEQFF.

The rearrangement uses TRBV15 and TRBJ1-1; 7 bases are shared with TRBD1. J lost 0 bases, V lost 2 bases, and 15 bases had no gene match. Per germline, CDR1 LNHNV and CDR2 YYDKDF (reference sequence). The CDR3 runs to 19 residues. The CDR3 nucleotides read TGTGCCACCAGCAGATCGGACAGGCCTAAGATCGGGTTGAACACTGAAGCTTTCTTT. As protein: CATSRSDRPKIGLNTEAFF.

The chain is built from TRBV7-2 and TRBJ1-1; perhaps TRBD1 as D (6 bases). The ends were cut back, 5 bases at V and 5 bases at J, with 24 bases in the middle. The germline gives CDR1 SGHTA, CDR2 FQGNSA. The CDR3 contains 17 residues. The CDR3 bases are TGTGCCAGCAGCCTGGGGAGGGGGGGAGGAGGAATGACTGAAGCTTTCTTT. Amino acids: CASSLGRGGGGMTEAFF.